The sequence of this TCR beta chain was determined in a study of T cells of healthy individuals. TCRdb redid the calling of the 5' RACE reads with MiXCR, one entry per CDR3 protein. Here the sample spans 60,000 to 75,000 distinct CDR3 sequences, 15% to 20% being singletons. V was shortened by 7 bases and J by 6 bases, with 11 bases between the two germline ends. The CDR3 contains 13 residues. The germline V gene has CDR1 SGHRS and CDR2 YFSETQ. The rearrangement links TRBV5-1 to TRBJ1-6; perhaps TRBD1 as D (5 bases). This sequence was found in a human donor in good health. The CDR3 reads CASGRGTNSPLHF. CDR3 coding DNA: TGCGCCAGCGGCCGGGGGACTAATTCACCCCTCCACTTT.